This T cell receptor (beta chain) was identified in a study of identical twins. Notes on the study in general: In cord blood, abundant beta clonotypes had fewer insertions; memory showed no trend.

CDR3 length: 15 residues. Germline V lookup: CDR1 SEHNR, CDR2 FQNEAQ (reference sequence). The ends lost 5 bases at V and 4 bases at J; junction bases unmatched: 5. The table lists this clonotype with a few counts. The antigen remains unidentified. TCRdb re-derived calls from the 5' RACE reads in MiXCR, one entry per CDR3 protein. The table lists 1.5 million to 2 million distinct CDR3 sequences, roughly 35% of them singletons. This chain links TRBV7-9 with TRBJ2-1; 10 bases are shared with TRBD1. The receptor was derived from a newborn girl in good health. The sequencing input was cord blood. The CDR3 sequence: CASSDDRGRYNEQFF. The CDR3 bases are TGTGCCAGCAGCGATGACAGGGGGCGATACAATGAGCAGTTCTTC.